Sequencing of this T cell receptor beta chain was carried out in a study of T-cell reconstitution after alpha-beta-depleted transplantation in children (TCRdb year 2016). Context from the whole study: T-cell immune reconstitution after TCRalphabeta/CD19-depleted allogeneic hematopoietic cell transplantation in children was quantitatively tracked in the study by means of TCR repertoire profiling. Broad study findings and their caveats: Hyperexpanded clone frequencies declined over subsequent months; after one year, T-cell counts and TCRbeta diversity were mostly attributed to newly produced T cells. The apparently early alphabetaT-cell count recovery about two months after transplant was reportedly dependent on only several hundred rapidly expanded clones derived from non-depleted graft cells. The high TCRbeta diversity at day 60 in some patients was ascribed to recipient T cells and intrathymic progenitors that had survived conditioning.

Library method: PCR. Instrument used: Illumina HiSeq 2500. TCR libraries were prepared with molecular barcoding, using unique molecular identifiers to normalize TCRbeta repertoire quantification. TCRdb reprocessing: public reads trimmed at Q25 with fastp, clones called with MiXCR, in-frame beta chains kept. Rows merge per CDR3 protein into single entries with the most common DNA and genes. Present in this sample are some 190,000 distinct CDR3 sequences, more than 9.5% of which were seen just once. The ten biggest clones cover under 15% of the sample. This clonotype came up many times. The antigen it binds to is not known. Within one base of it there is no much larger clone, and no base qualities were kept. CDR1 and CDR2 are drawn from the germline V gene: SGHTA, FQGNSA. There are 13 amino acids in the CDR3, from cysteine to phenylalanine inclusive. Only CDR3 DNA remains: 39 bases, in frame from the first base. At the junction V is shortened by 5 bases and J by 8 bases, with 10 bases in between.

In the paper's terms, the treatment or condition label means: allogeneic hematopoietic cell transplantation with graft depleted of TCRalphabeta T cells and CD19 B cells. TCRalphabeta/CD19-depleted allogeneic hematopoietic cell grafts were given to the transplant recipients, all of whom were children. Sequenced here: PBMCs, sampled before TCRalphabeta/CD19-depleted stem cell transplant. This sequence originates from a boy aged 2-9 years with acute myeloid leukemia, due to receive a stem cell transplant. The chain is encoded by TRBV7-2 joined to TRBJ1-6, with the D segment identity uncertain. At the DNA level, the sequence is TGTGCCAGCAGCCGTCAGCCGGATTCACCCCTCCACTTT. This encodes CASSRQPDSPLHF.